This T cell receptor (beta chain) was retrieved from a study of sequential checkpoint blockade in melanoma. Study at large: First-line arms were nivolumab then ipilimumab, or the reverse, randomized 1:1. Both treatment sequences were followed by maintenance nivolumab.

The treatment: randomized to nivolumab then ipilimumab (arm A) or the reverse (arm B). PBMC sorting kept live CD3+CD8+ cells without CD19 or CD56. The method was immunoSEQ multiplex PCR; TCRdb's version includes in-frame clones alone and lacks a portion of them. Of 17,000 or so clones detected, roughly 73% appear once; the ten largest clones hold over 20%. V shed 5 bases, J shed 6 bases, and the junction held 9 bases outside the gene matches. The CDR3 is 15 amino acids. Germline V gene lookup returns CDR1 PRHDT and CDR2 FYEKMQ (reference sequence). The sample here was CD8+ T cells sorted from blood (inferred from file names), taken from a patient given nivolumab and ipilimumab in sequence. The TCR originated in a human donor with melanoma. This chain uses TRBV13 with TRBJ2-7; 11 bases are shared with TRBD1. The CDR3 spells CASSPGTGGGVEQYF. CDR3 nucleotide sequence: TGTGCCAGCAGCCCAGGGACAGGGGGGGGTGTCGAGCAGTACTTC. Variable domain in full (rest from reference TRBV13 and TRBJ2-7): AAGVIQSPRHLIKEKRETATLKCYPIPRHDTVYWYQQGPGQDPQFLISFYEKMQSDKGSIPDRFSAQQFSDYHSELNMSSLELGDSALYFCASSPGTGGGVEQYFGPGTRLTVT.